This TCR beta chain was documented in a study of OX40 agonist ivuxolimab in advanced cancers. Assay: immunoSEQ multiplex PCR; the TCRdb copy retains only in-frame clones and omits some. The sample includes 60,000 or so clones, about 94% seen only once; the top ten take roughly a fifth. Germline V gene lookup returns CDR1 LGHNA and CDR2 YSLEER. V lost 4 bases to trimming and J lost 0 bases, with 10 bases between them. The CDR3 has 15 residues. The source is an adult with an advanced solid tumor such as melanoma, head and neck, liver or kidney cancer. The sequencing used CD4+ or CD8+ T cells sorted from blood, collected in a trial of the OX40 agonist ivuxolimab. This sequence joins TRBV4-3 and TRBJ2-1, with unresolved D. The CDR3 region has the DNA TGCGCCAGCAGCCGTGGTATGGGCTCCTACAATGAGCAGTTCTTC. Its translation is CASSRGMGSYNEQFF.